These 30 T cell receptor beta chains were sequenced from one sample in a study of T cell responses to AZD1222 COVID-19 vaccine. Clones were read by immunoSEQ multiplex PCR, and TCRdb kept only the in-frame ones, dropping some. The repertoire includes approximately 120,000 clones, approximately 88% of them detected once, and 4.2% sits in the top ten. The input for sequencing was peripheral blood, taken on day 0 of AZD1222 vaccination. The source of these receptors is an adult in good health.

This sequence joins TRBV3-1 (or the pseudogene TRBV3-2) and TRBJ2-2, with D possibly TRBD1 on 5 matching bases. CDR3 length equals 14 residues. Germline lookup yields CDR1 LGHDT and CDR2 YNNKEL (reference sequence). Trimming removed 4 bases at V and 7 bases at J, with 13 bases between. In DNA, the CDR3 is TGTGCCAGCAGCCGCGACAGAGGCTTCGGGGAGCTGTTTTTT. Protein sequence: CASSRDRGFGELFF.

V is TRBV29-1 and J is TRBJ2-2, with D possibly matching TRBD1 (5 bases). Germline loops: CDR1 SQVTM, CDR2 ANQGSEA. This CDR3 has 15 amino acids. Trimming removed 4 bases at V and 4 bases at J, with 16 bases between. CDR3 nucleotide sequence: TGCAGCGTTGCCCCTCAGCAGGGTGGCACCGGGGAGCTGTTTTTT. It translates to CSVAPQQGGTGELFF.

J is TRBJ1-4 and V is TRBV5-4, with 8 bases that match TRBD1. J was trimmed by 7 bases and V by 4 bases; bases with no gene match: 24. The CDR3 is 20 amino acids. CDR1 and CDR2 from the germline V gene are SGHNT and YYREEE (reference sequence). CDR3 region: CASSPGGRGRPGQAVEKLFF. In nucleotides, the CDR3 is TGTGCCAGCAGCCCGGGGGGCAGGGGGCGTCCGGGTCAAGCGGTTGAAAAACTGTTTTTT. Full variable domain (missing parts from reference TRBV5-4 and TRBJ1-4): ETGVTQSPTHLIKTRGQQVTLRCSSQSGHNTVSWYQQALGQGPQFIFQYYREEENGRGNFPPRFSGLQFPNYSSELNVNALELDDSALYLCASSPGGRGRPGQAVEKLFFGSGTQLSVL.

The chain has TRBV6-5 and TRBJ1-5; D not certain. The V and J ends lost 6 bases and 0 bases respectively, with 9 bases between them. CDR1 and CDR2 (germline): MNHEY, SVGAGI. The CDR3 is made up of 14 amino acids. The CDR3 spells CASSRTDSNQPQHF. CDR3 in DNA: TGTGCCAGCAGCCGTACCGATAGCAATCAGCCCCAGCATTTT.

In its sample, this clone was seen once. The rearrangement links TRBV7-2 to TRBJ2-4; D unresolved. V gave up 5 bases and J gave up 0 bases, with 11 bases separating them. This CDR3 is 15 amino acids long. The V gene's germline CDR1 is SGHTA and CDR2 FQGNSA. The CDR3 protein is CASSRPGLAKNIQYF. The CDR3 DNA follows: TGTGCCAGCAGCCGGCCTGGGCTAGCCAAAAACATTCAGTACTTC.

The V and J genes are TRBV9 and TRBJ1-5; 9 nucleotides agree with TRBD1. The germline V gene encodes CDR1 SGDLS and CDR2 YYNGEE. CDR3 length equals 16 residues. V shed 2 bases and J 3 bases; nucleotides not matched to a gene: 6. CDR3 sequence (DNA): TGTGCCAGCAGCGTTGGGACAGGGTTCGACAATCAGCCCCAGCATTTT. Residues: CASSVGTGFDNQPQHF.

The CDR3 region has the DNA TGTGCCAGCAGTGCCCCCCCCCGTGGAAACACCATATATTTT. The encoded protein is CASSAPPRGNTIYF. The chain employs TRBV2 and TRBJ1-3, with D uncertain. CDR1 is SNHLY, CDR2 FYNNEI, per germline. V gave up 4 bases and J gave up 3 bases, with 10 bases separating them. This CDR3 is 14 amino acids long.

The count of this clone is one. The V and J genes are TRBV28 and TRBJ1-1, with 7 bases fitting TRBD1. This CDR3 spans 14 amino acids. Looked up from germline, CDR1 is MDHEN and CDR2 is SYDVKM. V was pared by 7 bases and J by 1 base, with 6 bases of the junction left unmatched. The CDR3 loop is CASIRGTPNTEAFF. CDR3 in DNA: TGTGCCAGCATCAGGGGGACACCGAACACTGAAGCTTTCTTT.

The rearrangement uses TRBV28 and TRBJ2-1; possibly TRBD1 for D (5 bases). The CDR3 spans 14 residues. Deletions cut 8 bases from V and 0 bases from J, with 11 bases between. CDR1 and CDR2 from the germline V gene are MDHEN and SYDVKM. CDR3 in DNA: TGTGCCAGCCTTGGACAACTCTCCTACAATGAGCAGTTCTTC. Its translation: CASLGQLSYNEQFF.

The gene calls are TRBV11-2 and TRBJ2-7, with TRBD1 matching 9 bases. Trimming took 1 base from V and 2 from J; bases not matched to a gene: 3. CDR1 and CDR2 from the germline V gene are SGHAT and FQNNGV. This CDR3 contains 15 residues. CDR3 loop: CASSLAGTGTYEQYF. DNA for the CDR3: TGTGCCAGCAGCTTAGCTGGGACAGGGACCTACGAGCAGTACTTC.

This chain links TRBV6-2 or TRBV6-3 with TRBJ2-1; 8 positions match TRBD2. The trim removed 4 bases at V and 8 bases at J, leaving 7 bases unmatched. The CDR3 covers 14 residues. Germline V gene lookup returns CDR1 MNHEY and CDR2 SVGEGT. CDR3: CASSLAGGSHEQFF. Here the CDR3 DNA reads TGTGCCAGCAGTTTGGCGGGGGGTAGCCATGAGCAGTTCTTC.

The chain employs TRBV6-5 and TRBJ2-7, with TRBD1 identical over 9 bases. The CDR3 contains 13 residues. Germline assignment: CDR1 MNHEY and CDR2 SVGAGI. V trimming: 6 bases; J trimming: 4 bases; junction bases outside the gene matches: 4. The DNA for the CDR3 is TGTGCCAGCAGACGGGACAGGGAGTACGAGCAGTACTTC. It specifies CASRRDREYEQYF.

J is TRBJ2-2 and V is TRBV6-2 or TRBV6-3; 9 nucleotides align to TRBD1. Per germline, CDR1 MNHEY and CDR2 SVGEGT. V lost 6 bases, J lost 7 bases, and 9 bases stayed unmatched. The CDR3 is made up of 15 amino acids. CDR3 sequence (DNA): TGTGCCAGCAGCCAGGGACAGGGTGCCAGCGGGGAGCTGTTTTTT. Amino acids: CASSQGQGASGELFF.

The rearrangement joins TRBV27 to TRBJ1-1; possible D gene TRBD1, 5 bases. Germline CDR1 reads MNHEY; CDR2 reads SMNVEV (reference sequence). Trimming pared 5 bases from V and 9 bases from J, leaving 16 bases between. This CDR3 contains 13 residues. CDR3 sequence: CASSVQGTRKAFF. CDR3 nucleotides: TGTGCCAGCAGTGTGCAGGGCACGAGGAAAGCTTTCTTT.

The V and J genes are TRBV5-1 and TRBJ1-2, with 7 positions matching TRBD1. CDR1 SGHRS and CDR2 YFSETQ come from the germline V gene. J was trimmed by 6 bases and V by 0 bases; bases with no gene match: 11. The CDR3 extends over 16 amino acids. CDR3 DNA sequence: TGCGCCAGCAGCTTGGCGGGTGGGGGACAGCGACATGGCTACACCTTC. Translated: CASSLAGGGQRHGYTF.

This clone was seen only a few times. This sequence joins TRBV7-9 and TRBJ1-5; D is perhaps TRBD1 (5 bases). V gave up 4 bases and J gave up 3 bases, with 7 bases separating them. This CDR3 is 13 amino acids long. Germline values: CDR1 SEHNR, CDR2 FQNEAQ (reference sequence). The CDR3 DNA reads as TGTGCCAGCAGCTGGGGACCCAATCAGCCCCAGCATTTT. As protein: CASSWGPNQPQHF.

This chain connects TRBV19 to TRBJ1-1; 7 nucleotides line up with TRBD1. The J segment lost 1 base and the V segment lost 8 bases, leaving 4 bases of the junction unmatched. CDR3 length: 13 amino acids. Germline assignment: CDR1 LNHDA and CDR2 SQIVND (reference sequence). CDR3 nucleotide sequence: TGTGCCAGTTCGGACAGGACGAACACTGAAGCTTTCTTT. Amino acids: CASSDRTNTEAFF.

J is TRBJ2-5 and V is TRBV5-1; 7 positions match TRBD2. The CDR3 runs 14 residues. Trimming removed 6 bases from V and 2 bases from J; junction bases left unmatched: 7. Germline-derived CDR1 and CDR2 are SGHRS and YFSETQ. For the CDR3, the DNA is TGCGCCAGCACAAGCGGGGCCTATCAAGAGACCCAGTACTTC. This sequence encodes CASTSGAYQETQYF. Together with reference TRBV5-1 and TRBJ2-5, the CDR3 gives the full variable domain: KAGVTQTPRYLIKTRGQQVTLSCSPISGHRSVSWYQQTPGQGLQFLFEYFSETQRNKGNFPGRFSGRQFSNSRSEMNVSTLELGDSALYLCASTSGAYQETQYFGPGTRLLVL.

In regard to this clone: Within the sample, other DNA sequences also encode this same CDR3. The genes are TRBV6-6 and TRBJ1-2, with a tentative D call TRBD1 (5 bases). Trimming pared 6 bases from V and 0 bases from J, leaving 8 bases between. This CDR3 comprises 13 residues. Germline-derived CDR1 and CDR2 are MNHNY and SVGAGI (reference sequence). The CDR3 protein is CASRDTANYGYTF. CDR3 DNA: TGTGCCAGCAGGGACACAGCTAACTATGGCTACACCTTC.

The chain combines TRBV28 with TRBJ1-1; the D is unclear. CDR1 and CDR2 (germline): MDHEN, SYDVKM. V lost 1 base to trimming and J lost 1 base, with 4 bases between them. The CDR3 length is 13 residues. The CDR3 spells CASSLYQNTEAFF. In DNA, the CDR3 is TGTGCCAGCAGTTTATACCAGAACACTGAAGCTTTCTTT.

The chain combines TRBV19 with TRBJ2-1; TRBD1 matches 8 bases. Germline assignment: CDR1 LNHDA and CDR2 SQIVND (reference sequence). The trim removed 5 bases at V and 7 bases at J, leaving 4 bases unmatched. The CDR3 is 13 residues long. CDR3 sequence (DNA): TGTGCCAGTAGTGCACGACAGGGGAATGAGCAGTTCTTC. Amino acid sequence: CASSARQGNEQFF.

The chain recombines TRBV5-1 with TRBJ1-4; 7 positions match TRBD1. Germline V gene sequence: CDR1 SGHRS, CDR2 YFSETQ. The CDR3 contains 15 residues. Trimming removed 1 base from V and 6 bases from J; junction bases left unmatched: 6. DNA for the CDR3: TGCGCCAGCAGCTTGACAGGGGCAACCGATGAAAAACTGTTTTTT. Translating gives CASSLTGATDEKLFF.

J is TRBJ1-4 and V is TRBV28; TRBD1 is a possible D gene (6 bases). The germline V and J ends were trimmed by 9 bases and 0 bases, with 17 bases remaining between them. CDR1 and CDR2 from the germline V gene are MDHEN and SYDVKM. The CDR3 spans 16 residues. The CDR3 loop reads CARDPPGHTTNEKLFF. The CDR3 DNA is TGTGCCAGGGATCCGCCGGGACACACAACTAATGAAAAACTGTTTTTT.

To note about this clone: The junction shows a germline mismatch at one end, possibly a read error. This rearrangement joins TRBV7-7 to TRBJ2-2; no reliable D call. The CDR3 has 12 amino acids. The germline V gene has CDR1 SSHAT and CDR2 FNYEAQ (reference sequence). This CDR3 reads CASSFSGGELFF. The CDR3 DNA follows: TGTGCTAGCAGCTTTTCGGGCGGGGAGCTGTTTTTT.

This chain joins TRBV19 and TRBJ1-5; 7 bases match TRBD1. V was clipped by 4 bases and J by 1 base; unmatched bases: 7. The CDR3 runs to 16 residues. CDR1 LNHDA and CDR2 SQIVND come from the germline V gene (reference sequence). The CDR3 nucleotides read TGTGCCAGTAGTAGCAACAGGGGCGAGAGCAATCAGCCCCAGCATTTT. Its translation: CASSSNRGESNQPQHF. Full variable domain (rest looked up from reference TRBV19 and TRBJ1-5): DGGITQSPKYLFRKEGQNVTLSCEQNLNHDAMYWYRQDPGQGLRLIYYSQIVNDFQKGDIAEGYSVSREKKESFPLTVTSAQKNPTAFYLCASSSNRGESNQPQHFGDGTRLSIL.

The V and J genes are TRBV9 and TRBJ2-7; D tentatively fits TRBD1 or TRBD2 (5 bases each). Trimming left V 3 bases short and J 2 bases short, with 15 bases between. CDR3 size: 15 residues. Germline CDR1 and CDR2: SGDLS and YYNGEE. CDR3 sequence: CASSASPGPTYEQYF. The CDR3 region has the DNA TGTGCCAGCAGCGCCTCCCCGGGACCGACCTACGAGCAGTACTTC.

The genes are TRBV6-5 and TRBJ1-5; 9 bases are shared with TRBD1. The CDR3 is 15 amino acids. Germline-derived CDR1 and CDR2 are MNHEY and SVGAGI. Trimming took 6 bases from V and 2 from J; bases not matched to a gene: 5. CDR3 bases: TGTGCCAGCAGCCTCGACAGGGGGGGCAATCAGCCCCAGCATTTT. Translation: CASSLDRGGNQPQHF.

The chain combines TRBV6-5 with TRBJ1-4; D gene ambiguous. V was clipped by 7 bases and J by 8 bases, with 11 bases between them. Looked up from germline, CDR1 is MNHEY and CDR2 is SVGAGI. The CDR3 has 12 amino acids. The DNA for the CDR3 is TGTGCCAGCAAATTATCGGGGGAAAAACTGTTTTTT. It is translated as CASKLSGEKLFF.

This clone was observed a few times. The chain carries TRBV4-1 and TRBJ2-7, with D perhaps TRBD1 (5 bases). The V end lost 6 bases, the J end lost 3 bases, and 12 bases lay between the germline ends. The CDR3 is 13 residues long. The germline gives CDR1 MGHRA, CDR2 YSYEKL. The CDR3 DNA reads as TGCGCCAGCAGTAGGATAGGGGTCTACGAGCAGTACTTC. Amino acids: CASSRIGVYEQYF.

V gene TRBV15 combines with J gene TRBJ1-5, with TRBD1 as a possible D gene (6 bases). Germline V gene lookup returns CDR1 LNHNV and CDR2 YYDKDF (reference sequence). Trimming removed 8 bases at V and 5 bases at J, with 13 bases between. The CDR3 loop spans 13 amino acids. CDR3 coding DNA: TGTGCCACCTCAAGGGGGACGGATCAGCCCCAGCATTTT. Translated, it gives CATSRGTDQPQHF.